These 32 T cell receptor beta chains share one sample of origin, sequenced in a study of control samples from healthy donors and cancer patients. Clones were read by immunoSEQ multiplex PCR, and TCRdb kept only the in-frame ones, dropping some. The table includes 150,000 to 200,000 clones, approximately 90% detected once. Sample: blood. The receptors were gathered from a young man in good health.

V and J are TRBV9 and TRBJ1-6; 7 bases line up with TRBD1. From germline, CDR1 is SGDLS and CDR2 YYNGEE. The CDR3 extends over 15 amino acids. J lost 8 bases, V lost 3 bases, and 8 bases had no gene match. The CDR3, as DNA: TGTGCCAGCAGCGCCATCGGACAGGATCATTCACCCCTCCACTTT. Its translation is CASSAIGQDHSPLHF. The variable domain in full, with the rest retrieved from reference TRBV9 and TRBJ1-6, is DSGVTQTPKHLITATGQRVTLRCSPRSGDLSVYWYQQSLDQGLQFLIQYYNGEERAKGNILERFSAQQFPDLHSELNLSSLELGDSALYFCASSAIGQDHSPLHFGNGTRLTVT.

This clone was counted a single time. The chain combines TRBV6-1 with TRBJ2-3; D gene ambiguous. Germline loops: CDR1 MNHNS, CDR2 SASEGT. V was cut by 2 bases and J by 0 bases, with 9 bases left in between. The CDR3 consists of 15 residues. For the CDR3, the DNA is TGTGCCAGCAGTGAAATAGCCCTTAGCACAGATACGCAGTATTTT. This gives the protein CASSEIALSTDTQYF.

The V call is TRBV5-5, the J call TRBJ2-2, with D hard to call. Per germline, CDR1 SGHKS and CDR2 YYEKEE (reference sequence). Trimming took off 4 bases at V and 7 bases at J, with 11 bases between the two ends. The CDR3 extends over 13 amino acids. This chain's CDR3 is CASSLLTVGELFF. CDR3 nucleotide sequence: TGTGCCAGCAGCCTCCTGACGGTCGGGGAGCTGTTTTTT.

The J gene is TRBJ2-5, the V gene TRBV25-1; D not certain. This CDR3 region has 13 residues. CDR1 and CDR2 from the germline V gene are MGHDK and SYGVNS. V was pared by 6 bases and J by 5 bases, with 13 bases between. CDR3 bases: TGTGCCAGCAGGCTGGCCTTAATCGAGACCCAGTACTTC. Translation: CASRLALIETQYF.

This chain connects TRBV6-1 to TRBJ2-3; a possible D gene is TRBD2 (6 bases). The germline V gene encodes CDR1 MNHNS and CDR2 SASEGT. Trimming pared 1 base from V and 2 bases from J, leaving 10 bases between. This CDR3 spans 15 amino acids. The CDR3 DNA reads as TGTGCCAGCAGTGAAGGTGGAGGGATCACAGATACGCAGTATTTT. Encoded protein: CASSEGGGITDTQYF.

This clone is medium-sized in the sample. The gene calls are TRBV6-5 and TRBJ2-1, with a tentative D call TRBD2 (6 bases). The germline CDR1 and CDR2 sequences are MNHEY and SVGAGI. Between the trimmed V and J ends, which lost 6 bases and 4 bases, there was a span of 10 bases. The length of the CDR3 is 13 residues. This CDR3 is CASRGGTYNEQFF. In DNA, the CDR3 is TGTGCCAGCAGGGGCGGGACTTACAATGAGCAGTTCTTC.

This clone has a single count. The V and J genes are TRBV4-2 and TRBJ2-3; perhaps TRBD2 as D (5 bases). The CDR3 sequence is 15 residues long. Germline-derived CDR1 and CDR2 are LGHNA and YNFKEQ. The V end lost 1 base, the J end lost 2 bases, and 10 bases lay between the germline ends. CDR3 coding DNA: TGTGCCAGCAGCCAAGTCTGGGGAGACACAGATACGCAGTATTTT. Translating it yields CASSQVWGDTDTQYF.

The J gene is TRBJ2-5, the V gene TRBV19; unclear D gene. From germline, CDR1 is LNHDA and CDR2 SQIVND (reference sequence). With 3 bases removed from V and 4 bases from J, the gap between germline ends came to 12 bases. The CDR3 totals 14 residues. The CDR3 DNA follows: TGTGCCAGTAGTATCGGTAATTTGGGAGAGACCCAGTACTTC. Protein product: CASSIGNLGETQYF. Full variable domain (outside the CDR3, taken from reference TRBV19 and TRBJ2-5): DGGITQSPKYLFRKEGQNVTLSCEQNLNHDAMYWYRQDPGQGLRLIYYSQIVNDFQKGDIAEGYSVSREKKESFPLTVTSAQKNPTAFYLCASSIGNLGETQYFGPGTRLLVL.

This clone was recorded once. CDR3 protein: CASQAGAKISYNSPLHF. In DNA, the CDR3 is TGTGCCAGCCAAGCGGGGGCAAAAATCTCCTATAATTCACCCCTCCACTTT. The chain has TRBV19 and TRBJ1-6, with D tentatively TRBD1 (6 bases). V lost 9 bases and J 0 bases, leaving 18 bases between the germline ends. The CDR3 is 17 residues long. Germline lookup yields CDR1 LNHDA and CDR2 SQIVND (reference sequence).

This chain uses TRBV10-3 with TRBJ2-2; TRBD1 matches at 9 bases. V dropped 0 bases and J dropped 8; count of bases not matched to a gene: 10. The CDR3 totals 17 residues. Germline loops: CDR1 ENHRY, CDR2 SYGVKD. CDR3 sequence reads: CAISESVGTGSGGELFF. The CDR3 region has the DNA TGTGCCATCAGTGAGTCGGTGGGGACAGGGTCTGGAGGGGAGCTGTTTTTT.

On this clone: Relative to the germline gene, one junction end is altered; a read error may explain this. The chain recombines TRBV6-5 with TRBJ2-7; D unresolved. The germline V gene has CDR1 MNHEY and CDR2 SVGAGI. The CDR3 runs 15 residues. Written as DNA, the CDR3 is TGTGCCGGCAGCCTGGAAGGGATGAGACGGTACGAGCAGTACTTC. Protein: CAGSLEGMRRYEQYF.

The chain employs TRBV5-4 and TRBJ1-1; D gene uncertain. The V end was cut by 7 bases, the J end by 1 base, with 8 bases between. Looked up from germline, CDR1 is SGHNT and CDR2 is YYREEE (reference sequence). This CDR3 contains 12 residues. CDR3 loop: CASGQPNTEAFF. The CDR3, as DNA: TGTGCCAGCGGGCAGCCGAACACTGAAGCTTTCTTT.

The gene calls are TRBV4-3 and TRBJ2-3; TRBD1 matches at 9 bases. The V gene's germline CDR1 is LGHNA and CDR2 YSLEER. The ends lost 2 bases at V and 1 base at J; junction bases unmatched: 13. The CDR3 covers 19 residues. For the CDR3, the DNA is TGCGCCAGCAGCCAACAATACCCCGGGACAGGGTATCGCACAGATACGCAGTATTTT. It codes for CASSQQYPGTGYRTDTQYF.

This sequence joins TRBV28 and TRBJ1-1; 7 bases line up with TRBD1. Germline V CDR1 and CDR2: MDHEN, SYDVKM. This CDR3 region has 13 residues. V was clipped by 5 bases and J by 11 bases; unmatched bases: 11. The CDR3 sequence is CASSETGTGAAFF. In DNA, the CDR3 is TGTGCCAGCAGTGAGACAGGGACGGGGGCGGCTTTCTTT.

This chain links TRBV28 with TRBJ2-7; 7 bases are shared with TRBD1. Trimming removed 5 bases from V and 0 bases from J; junction bases left unmatched: 1. CDR1 MDHEN and CDR2 SYDVKM come from the germline V gene. There are 13 residues in the CDR3. The CDR3 here is CASSTGDSYEQYF. The CDR3 coding sequence is TGTGCCAGCAGTACAGGGGACTCCTACGAGCAGTACTTC.

The V call is TRBV2, the J call TRBJ2-1; tentatively, D is TRBD2 (6 bases). V was trimmed by 8 bases and J by 5 bases, leaving 16 bases between them. The CDR3 contains 14 residues. Germline-derived CDR1 and CDR2 are SNHLY and FYNNEI. CDR3 DNA sequence: TGTGCCAGCGATGGAGGGCCCAACAACAATGAGCAGTTCTTC. This gives the protein CASDGGPNNNEQFF. The whole variable domain, remainder taken from reference TRBV2 and TRBJ2-1, is EPEVTQTPSHQVTQMGQEVILRCVPISNHLYFYWYRQILGQKVEFLVSFYNNEISEKSEIFDDQFSVERPDGSNFTLKIRSTKLEDSAMYFCASDGGPNNNEQFFGPGTRLTVL.

V gene TRBV7-9 combines with J gene TRBJ2-7; TRBD2 matches 10 bases. There are 16 residues in the CDR3. The V and J ends lost 5 bases and 5 bases, in that order; junction bases with no gene match: 12. Germline V CDR1 and CDR2: SEHNR, FQNEAQ (reference sequence). CDR3: CASSPPGLAKNDEQYF. The CDR3 DNA is TGTGCCAGCAGCCCCCCGGGACTAGCGAAGAATGACGAGCAGTACTTC.

This clone was counted ten times or more. This CDR3 is also generated by other DNA sequences in the sample. The chain recombines TRBV4-2 with TRBJ1-5; 8 positions agree with TRBD1. V was clipped by 5 bases and J by 8 bases; unmatched bases: 8. Germline V CDR1 and CDR2: LGHNA, YNFKEQ. CDR3 length: 14 amino acids. CDR3 in amino acids: CASSERTGREPQHF. The CDR3 DNA sequence: TGTGCCAGCAGCGAGCGGACAGGGAGGGAGCCCCAGCATTTT.

CDR3 sequence (DNA): TGCGCCAGCACCCGACGAACCTCTGCCTATGGCTACACCTTC. It codes for CASTRRTSAYGYTF. The chain carries TRBV4-1 and TRBJ1-2; D is uncertain. V was shortened by 7 bases and J by 4 bases, with 16 bases between the two germline ends. The CDR3 spans 14 residues. The germline CDR1 and CDR2 sequences are MGHRA and YSYEKL.

J is TRBJ2-3 and V is TRBV3-1 (or the pseudogene TRBV3-2); D perhaps matches TRBD1 (5 bases). Germline V lookup: CDR1 LGHDT, CDR2 YNNKEL (reference sequence). The V end lost 4 bases, the J end lost 8 bases, and 13 bases lay between the germline ends. The CDR3 extends over 13 amino acids. The CDR3 sequence: CASSLHRWGTQYF. The CDR3 bases are TGTGCCAGCAGCCTACACAGGTGGGGTACGCAGTATTTT.

V and J are TRBV2 and TRBJ1-5, with D possibly being TRBD1 (6 bases). The CDR3 has 12 amino acids. V was shortened by 5 bases and J by 5 bases, with 7 bases between the two germline ends. Germline loops: CDR1 SNHLY, CDR2 FYNNEI. CDR3 region: CASSPGDQPQHF. The CDR3 nucleotides are TGTGCCAGCAGTCCAGGGGATCAGCCCCAGCATTTT. The full variable domain, completed using reference TRBV2 and TRBJ1-5, is EPEVTQTPSHQVTQMGQEVILRCVPISNHLYFYWYRQILGQKVEFLVSFYNNEISEKSEIFDDQFSVERPDGSNFTLKIRSTKLEDSAMYFCASSPGDQPQHFGDGTRLSIL.

This rearrangement joins TRBV18 to TRBJ2-7; D gene uncertain. Deletions cut 1 base from V and 1 base from J, with 14 bases between. Per germline, CDR1 KGHSH and CDR2 LQKENI. CDR3 length equals 16 residues. The CDR3 reads CASSPLVGISSYEQYF. Written as DNA, the CDR3 is TGTGCCAGCTCACCACTAGTGGGTATAAGTTCCTACGAGCAGTACTTC.

The rearrangement uses TRBV10-3 and TRBJ1-5; no firm D call. Trimming stripped 3 bases from V and 0 bases from J, with 6 bases between. The CDR3 has 14 amino acids. Germline CDR1 ENHRY, CDR2 SYGVKD. The CDR3 DNA reads as TGTGCCATCAGTGAAGGTAATAGCAATCAGCCCCAGCATTTT. Encoded protein: CAISEGNSNQPQHF.

The J gene is TRBJ1-4, the V gene TRBV11-2, with 7 bases that match TRBD1. Germline lookup yields CDR1 SGHAT and CDR2 FQNNGV. After removal of 5 bases from V and 2 bases from J, the junction contained 5 bases not matched to a gene. The CDR3 runs to 15 residues. CDR3 sequence (DNA): TGTGCCAGCAGCCCTCGACAGGGCACTAATGAAAAACTGTTTTTT. Translation gives CASSPRQGTNEKLFF.

The chain couples TRBV4-3 to TRBJ2-1; D is uncertain. CDR3 length: 13 residues. V was trimmed by 0 bases and J by 7 bases, leaving 7 bases between them. Germline CDR1 and CDR2: LGHNA and YSLEER. CDR3 nucleotide sequence: TGCGCCAGCAGCCAAGATCGGATGAATGAGCAGTTCTTC. Residues: CASSQDRMNEQFF.

The rearrangement joins TRBV7-9 to TRBJ2-1; TRBD2 aligns across 8 bases. The CDR3 sequence is 19 residues long. The junction had 15 bases not matched to a gene; V was cut back by 4 bases and J by 1 base. The germline gives CDR1 SEHNR, CDR2 FQNEAQ (reference sequence). The CDR3 region has the DNA TGTGCCAGCAGCTCCCCGGGCCTAGCGGGTAAGGGATCCTACAATGAGCAGTTCTTC. As protein: CASSSPGLAGKGSYNEQFF.

The chain employs TRBV5-5 and TRBJ2-3; no definite D call. The CDR3 loop spans 14 amino acids. V was cut by 0 bases and J by 0 bases, with 5 bases left in between. CDR1 is SGHKS and CDR2 is YYEKEE in the germline V gene (reference sequence). CDR3 bases: TGTGCCAGCAGCTTGGCGTCTAGCACAGATACGCAGTATTTT. It codes for CASSLASSTDTQYF.

The rearrangement joins TRBV9 to TRBJ2-3; D remains unclear. The CDR3 runs 13 residues. Germline V CDR1 and CDR2: SGDLS, YYNGEE. The V and J ends lost 0 bases and 5 bases respectively, with 7 bases between them. CDR3 amino acids: CASSVADQDTQYF. The CDR3 nucleotides are TGTGCCAGCAGCGTAGCAGACCAAGATACGCAGTATTTT.

This clone came up once. The chain joins TRBV5-1 to TRBJ2-1, with 8 bases matching TRBD1. This CDR3 has 14 amino acids. CDR1 SGHRS and CDR2 YFSETQ come from the germline V gene. The V gene end was trimmed by 4 bases and the J gene end by 7 bases; junction bases not matched to a gene: 7. The CDR3 is CASSPPDRGNEQFF. The CDR3 nucleotides are TGCGCCAGCAGCCCCCCCGACAGGGGAAATGAGCAGTTCTTC.

This chain connects TRBV3-1 (or the pseudogene TRBV3-2) to TRBJ2-7; D uncertain. CDR1 and CDR2 (germline): LGHDT, YNNKEL (reference sequence). V dropped 2 bases and J dropped 3 bases, with 5 bases sitting between them. The CDR3 has 12 amino acids. CDR3 bases: TGTGCCAGCAGCCAAAACGGCTACGAGCAGTACTTC. Protein sequence: CASSQNGYEQYF.

The rearrangement links TRBV3-1 (or the pseudogene TRBV3-2) to TRBJ2-2, with 10 positions matching TRBD2. The trim removed 0 bases at V and 7 bases at J, leaving 11 bases unmatched. The CDR3 is made up of 18 amino acids. Germline-derived CDR1 and CDR2 are LGHDT and YNNKEL (reference sequence). The CDR3 loop is CASSQDLRLAGAHGELFF. In DNA form, the CDR3 reads TGTGCCAGCAGCCAAGATCTTCGGCTAGCGGGAGCCCACGGGGAGCTGTTTTTT.

The chain uses TRBV3-1 (or the pseudogene TRBV3-2) and TRBJ2-3, with a tentative D call TRBD2 (5 bases). Germline values: CDR1 LGHDT, CDR2 YNNKEL (reference sequence). There are 14 residues in the CDR3. Trimming pared 4 bases from V and 2 bases from J, leaving 10 bases between. The CDR3 coding sequence is TGTGCCAGCAGCCTAGCGACCCTCACAGATACGCAGTATTTT. It encodes CASSLATLTDTQYF.